These 22 T cell receptor beta chains were sequenced from one sample in a study of identical twins. TCRdb re-called the 5' RACE reads through MiXCR, storing one row per CDR3 protein. Of 420,000 or so distinct CDR3 sequences in the sample, around 20% are singletons; the top ten hold 9.5% to 15%. What was sequenced was naive T cells sorted from blood. These TCRs come from a man between 45 and 60 years old in good health.

The chain employs TRBV20-1 and TRBJ2-1; 7 bases agree with TRBD2. The junction had 11 bases not matched to a gene; V was cut back by 1 base and J by 5 bases. The V gene's germline CDR1 is DFQATT and CDR2 SNEGSKA (reference sequence). The CDR3 has 16 residues. CDR3 residues: CSARAPGGSAHNEQFF. The CDR3 DNA is TGCAGTGCTAGAGCACCGGGGGGTTCTGCACACAATGAGCAGTTCTTC.

There are many counts of this clonotype. The chain uses TRBV7-2 and TRBJ1-2, with a weak D call TRBD1 (6 bases). The CDR3 is 17 residues long. With 1 base removed from V and 7 bases from J, the gap between germline ends came to 22 bases. The germline CDR1 and CDR2 sequences are SGHTA and FQGNSA. CDR3 in DNA: TGTGCCAGCAGCTTAGGGTCCCCCGTTGGACAGATTACTGGCTACACCTTC. It specifies CASSLGSPVGQITGYTF. Full variable domain (outside the CDR3, taken from reference TRBV7-2 and TRBJ1-2): GAGVSQSPSNKVTEKGKDVELRCDPISGHTALYWYRQSLGQGLEFLIYFQGNSAPDKSGLPSDRFSAERTGGSVSTLTIQRTQQEDSAVYLCASSLGSPVGQITGYTFGSGTRLTVV.

This clonotype was seen at least ten times. This chain links TRBV5-1 with TRBJ1-1; D unclear. CDR1 is SGHRS, CDR2 YFSETQ, per germline. Trimming shortened V by 0 bases and J by 1 base, and 7 bases separated the two germline ends. The CDR3 sequence is 14 residues long. CDR3 loop: CASSLEGSNTEAFF. DNA of the CDR3: TGCGCCAGCAGCTTGGAGGGTTCGAACACTGAAGCTTTCTTT.

The rearrangement uses TRBV5-1 and TRBJ2-1, with 11 bases fitting TRBD1. The CDR3 is 16 residues long. Germline-derived CDR1 and CDR2 are SGHRS and YFSETQ. V dropped 0 bases and J dropped 4; count of bases not matched to a gene: 3. CDR3 region: CASSLGTGGWYNEQFF. CDR3 nucleotide sequence: TGCGCCAGCAGCTTGGGGACAGGGGGCTGGTACAATGAGCAGTTCTTC.

A word on this clonotype: With a much larger clone just one base away, this may be a read error. The rearrangement links TRBV7-8 to TRBJ2-2; D gene uncertain. Trimming stripped 2 bases from V and 1 base from J, with 8 bases between. This CDR3 has 15 amino acids. The germline V gene encodes CDR1 SGHVS and CDR2 FQNEAQ. CDR3 protein: CASSLIPGNTGELFF. In DNA, the CDR3 is TGTGCCAGCAGCTTAATCCCAGGGAACACCGGGGAGCTGTTTTTT.

This clonotype came up many times. This chain uses TRBV3-1 with TRBJ2-5; D is perhaps TRBD1 or TRBD2 (5 bases each). V was clipped by 2 bases and J by 4 bases, with 11 bases between them. The CDR3 totals 14 residues. Germline V gene sequence: CDR1 LGHDT, CDR2 YNNKEL (reference sequence). The CDR3 reads CASSQWDPGETQYF. The CDR3 DNA is TGTGCCAGCAGCCAATGGGACCCAGGAGAGACCCAGTACTTC.

This chain links TRBV18 with TRBJ2-7; D is unclear. V dropped 1 base and J dropped 4 bases, with 8 bases sitting between them. CDR1 KGHSH and CDR2 LQKENI come from the germline V gene. CDR3 length: 13 residues. CDR3 in amino acids: CASSPQNGYEQYF. In nucleotides, the CDR3 is TGTGCCAGCTCACCACAAAACGGGTACGAGCAGTACTTC.

This chain connects TRBV20-1 to TRBJ2-4; 10 bases agree with TRBD2. Looked up from germline, CDR1 is DFQATT and CDR2 is SNEGSKA (reference sequence). This CDR3 contains 17 residues. The ends lost 3 bases at V and 3 bases at J; junction bases unmatched: 11. The CDR3 DNA sequence: TGCAGTGCTAGTCCGCTAGCGGGGGCCCATAGCAAAAACATTCAGTACTTC. It encodes CSASPLAGAHSKNIQYF.

This clonotype was seen only a few times. The gene calls are TRBV4-3 and TRBJ2-1; D uncertain. Trimming stripped 5 bases from V and 5 bases from J, with 16 bases between. The V gene's germline CDR1 is LGHNA and CDR2 YSLEER. The CDR3 covers 15 residues. CDR3 in amino acids: CASSTDPGPDNEQFF. The DNA for the CDR3 is TGCGCCAGCAGCACCGATCCCGGGCCGGACAATGAGCAGTTCTTC.

V usage is TRBV10-3 and J usage is TRBJ2-3; 11 nucleotides align to TRBD2. The CDR3 extends over 18 amino acids. Per germline, CDR1 ENHRY and CDR2 SYGVKD. V shed 4 bases, J shed 0 bases, and the junction held 9 bases outside the gene matches. CDR3 bases: TGTGCCATCAGTGCCCGGCTAGCGGGGGGCCCCAGCACAGATACGCAGTATTTT. Translation: CAISARLAGGPSTDTQYF.

This clonotype came up a few times. This rearrangement joins TRBV6-2 or TRBV6-3 to TRBJ2-1, with 10 bases fitting TRBD2. Germline V CDR1 and CDR2: MNHEY, SVGEGT. The V gene end was trimmed by 4 bases and the J gene end by 6 bases; junction bases not matched to a gene: 3. The CDR3 loop spans 14 amino acids. This chain's CDR3 is CASSLPSGSNEQFF. The CDR3 nucleotides are TGTGCCAGCAGTTTGCCTAGCGGGAGCAATGAGCAGTTCTTC.

This clonotype appeared many times. This chain links TRBV4-3 with TRBJ2-2, with D possibly matching TRBD2 (5 bases). This CDR3 is built from 15 residues. The germline CDR1 and CDR2 sequences are LGHNA and YSLEER. V was trimmed by 2 bases and J by 7 bases, leaving 14 bases between them. CDR3 coding DNA: TGCGCCAGCAGCCAATCGAGACTGGGGAGCGGGGAGCTGTTTTTT. Its translation: CASSQSRLGSGELFF.

Many counts were recorded for this clonotype. The genes are TRBV20-1 and TRBJ2-1; D tentatively fits TRBD1 or TRBD2 (5 bases each). V lost 5 bases to trimming and J lost 5 bases, with 10 bases between them. Per the germline V gene, CDR1 is DFQATT and CDR2 is SNEGSKA (reference sequence). The CDR3 runs to 12 residues. The CDR3 loop is CSAERGNNEQFF. The CDR3 nucleotides are TGCAGTGCTGAGAGGGGAAACAATGAGCAGTTCTTC.

This clonotype was seen only a few times. This chain connects TRBV6-1 to TRBJ2-1; D assignment may be TRBD1 or TRBD2 (5 bases each). Germline V gene sequence: CDR1 MNHNS, CDR2 SASEGT. This CDR3 has 16 residues. Trimming shortened V by 6 bases and J by 0 bases, and 15 bases separated the two germline ends. Here the CDR3 reads CASSLWGRSSYNEQFF. CDR3 nucleotides: TGTGCCAGCAGCCTTTGGGGACGGAGCTCCTACAATGAGCAGTTCTTC.

The chain has TRBV16 and TRBJ2-5; no firm D call. V was pared by 4 bases and J by 3 bases, with 9 bases between. This CDR3 has 13 residues. CDR1 and CDR2 from the germline V gene are KGHSY and FQNENV. CDR3 in amino acids: CASSRAREETQYF. CDR3 coding DNA: TGTGCCAGCAGCCGCGCAAGGGAAGAGACCCAGTACTTC.

This clonotype has just a few counts. The chain employs TRBV5-1 and TRBJ2-7, with TRBD2 matching over 9 bases. CDR3 length: 18 residues. With 2 bases clipped from V and 1 base from J, the junction kept 13 bases outside the gene matches. Germline V gene sequence: CDR1 SGHRS, CDR2 YFSETQ. The CDR3 loop is CASSLFPIGSGRSYEQYF. The CDR3 region has the DNA TGCGCCAGCAGCTTATTCCCGATCGGTAGCGGGAGATCCTACGAGCAGTACTTC.

The sample holds a few counts of this clonotype. The chain uses TRBV12-3 or TRBV12-4 and TRBJ2-1; 7 bases are a match to TRBD2. Trimming at V came to 5 bases and at J to 2 bases, leaving 6 bases not matched to a gene. The CDR3 has 15 residues. CDR3 loop: CASSALAETYNEQFF. The CDR3 nucleotides are TGTGCCAGCAGTGCGCTAGCGGAAACCTACAATGAGCAGTTCTTC.

V usage is TRBV7-6 and J usage is TRBJ2-2, with 11 bases matching TRBD1. This CDR3 is built from 17 residues. The trim removed 3 bases at V and 4 bases at J, leaving 7 bases unmatched. Germline V gene data show CDR1 as SGHVS and CDR2 as FNYEAQ. The CDR3: CASSLRTGGLSTGELFF. CDR3 nucleotides: TGTGCCAGCAGCTTGCGGACAGGGGGCTTGAGCACCGGGGAGCTGTTTTTT.

J is TRBJ2-1 and V is TRBV20-1, with unresolved D. The CDR3 is 16 amino acids. Germline CDR1 DFQATT, CDR2 SNEGSKA (reference sequence). V was trimmed by 1 base and J by 4 bases, leaving 17 bases between them. CDR3: CSARGFSSSSYNEQFF. CDR3 DNA: TGCAGTGCTAGAGGGTTCTCTAGTTCAAGTTACAATGAGCAGTTCTTC.

The table lists this clonotype with many counts. V usage is TRBV28 and J usage is TRBJ2-7; TRBD1 is a possible D gene (5 bases). CDR3 size: 14 residues. V lost 6 bases and J lost 6, with 18 bases in between. Germline V CDR1 and CDR2: MDHEN, SYDVKM. This chain's CDR3 is CASRLVAGSGEQYF. CDR3 in DNA: TGTGCCAGCAGGCTAGTGGCAGGGTCAGGCGAGCAGTACTTC.

This clonotype was recorded many times. J is TRBJ1-2 and V is TRBV19; D is unresolved. Trimming left V 8 bases short and J 8 bases short, with 6 bases between. The V gene's germline CDR1 is LNHDA and CDR2 SQIVND (reference sequence). This CDR3 spans 9 amino acids. The CDR3 region is CASWWGYTF. CDR3 sequence (DNA): TGTGCCAGTTGGTGGGGCTACACCTTC.

This clonotype was seen a handful of times. The genes are TRBV20-1 and TRBJ2-6; D is uncertain. The germline V gene has CDR1 DFQATT and CDR2 SNEGSKA (reference sequence). This CDR3 has 16 amino acids. Trimming stripped 0 bases from V and 0 bases from J, with 9 bases between. For the CDR3, the DNA is TGCAGTGCTAGAGAGAGGCCGATCTCTGGGGCCAACGTCCTGACTTTC. Its protein is CSARERPISGANVLTF.